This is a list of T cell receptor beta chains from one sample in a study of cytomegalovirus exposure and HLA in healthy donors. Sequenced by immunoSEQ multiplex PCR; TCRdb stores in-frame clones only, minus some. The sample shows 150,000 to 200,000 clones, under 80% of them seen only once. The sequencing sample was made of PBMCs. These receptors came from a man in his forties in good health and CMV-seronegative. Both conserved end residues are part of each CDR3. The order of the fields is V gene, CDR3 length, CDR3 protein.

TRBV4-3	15	CASSQVGSGGYEQYF
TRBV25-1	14	CASRPGLPSYEQYF
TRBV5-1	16	CASSVPTSGNTGELFF
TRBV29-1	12	CSVEGGNEKLFF
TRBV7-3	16	CASSLTKAGPRDTQYF
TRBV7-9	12	CASSLTGAEQYF
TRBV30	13	CAWSGRASYEQYF
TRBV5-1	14	CASSFSGGEETQYF
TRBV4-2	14	CASSPLDRDEKLFF
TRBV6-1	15	CASSERGTGGYEQYF
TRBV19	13	CASSIYQGYEQYF
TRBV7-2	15	CASSLGTSGIYEQYF
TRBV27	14	CASSLSRADEKLFF
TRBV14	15	CASSRQYDSYNEQFF
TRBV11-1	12	CASSFERDEQYF
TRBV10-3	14	CAISEDRDINEQYF
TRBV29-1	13	CSVEEDTGLPQYF
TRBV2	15	CASSFLGGAQETQYF
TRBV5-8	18	CASSVPPRPGLRWGEQYF
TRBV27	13	CASRPQGNQPQHF
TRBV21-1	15	CASSKGQGGNSPLHF
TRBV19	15	CASSLTSGYYNEQFF
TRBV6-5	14	CASSYADSSYEQYF
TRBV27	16	CASSDGTSGLYNEQFF
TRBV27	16	CASIGTGKFSSYEQYF
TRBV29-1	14	CSVEGTGAYNEQFF
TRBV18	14	CASSPAGFNEKLFF
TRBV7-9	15	CSSSPWGATNEKLFF